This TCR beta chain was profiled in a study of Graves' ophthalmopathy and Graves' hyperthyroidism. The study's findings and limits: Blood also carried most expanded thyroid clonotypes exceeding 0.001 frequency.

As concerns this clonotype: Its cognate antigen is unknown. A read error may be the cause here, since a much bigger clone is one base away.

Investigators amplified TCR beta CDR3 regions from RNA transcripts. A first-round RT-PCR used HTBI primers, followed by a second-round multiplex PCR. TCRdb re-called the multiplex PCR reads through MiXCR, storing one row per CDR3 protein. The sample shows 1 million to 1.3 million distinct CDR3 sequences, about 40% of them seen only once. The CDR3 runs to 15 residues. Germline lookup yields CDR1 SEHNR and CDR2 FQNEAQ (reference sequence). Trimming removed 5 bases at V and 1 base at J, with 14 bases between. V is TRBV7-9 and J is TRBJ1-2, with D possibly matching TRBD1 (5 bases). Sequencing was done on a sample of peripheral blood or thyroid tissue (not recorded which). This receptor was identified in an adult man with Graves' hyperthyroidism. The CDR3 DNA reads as TGTGCCAGCAGCCCCCCGGGACGGGTTAACTATGGCTACACCTTC. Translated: CASSPPGRVNYGYTF.